Listed below are T cell receptor beta chains from one sample, sequenced in a study of regulatory dendritic cells for organ transplantation. Here immunoSEQ multiplex PCR was the method, and the copy in TCRdb shows in-frame clones only, minus some. The sample lists 25,000 to 35,000 clones; about four fifths were seen once. Specimen: naive CD8+ T cells from blood. The receptors originated from a human donor in good health. The CDR3 runs from the conserved cysteine through the conserved F or W. Each record gives: clone size, J gene, V gene, D gene, CDR3 DNA, CDR3 protein. D genes are given only for firm matches. Size is omitted from some rows. Given values are once, few, many or a class for expanded clones.

>-|TRBJ2-7|TRBV29-1|TRBD1
TGCAGCGTTGAAGTACAGGGGGCCTACGAGCAGTACTTC
CSVEVQGAYEQYF
>-|TRBJ2-7|TRBV5-6|TRBD1
TGTGCCAGCAACTTAAGGACAGGACCTTCCTACGAGCAGTACTTC
CASNLRTGPSYEQYF
>-|TRBJ2-3|TRBV27|TRBD1
TGTGCCAGCAGTTTTGACAGGGGGAAAACAGATACGCAGTATTTT
CASSFDRGKTDTQYF
>-|TRBJ2-7|TRBV6-5|-
TGTGCCAGCAGTACAGGGTTCGAGCAGTACTTC
CASSTGFEQYF
>-|TRBJ2-2|TRBV5-8|-
TGTGCCAGCAGCTTGGGGGACTGGCCGAACACCGGGGAGCTGTTTTTT
CASSLGDWPNTGELFF
>-|TRBJ1-1|TRBV29-1|-
TGCAGCGTGTTGGGGCTCAGCACTGAAGCTTTCTTT
CSVLGLSTEAFF
>few|TRBJ1-2|TRBV4-1|-
TGCGCCAGCAGCCTCGACAGGAGAACTAACTATGGCTACACCTTC
CASSLDRRTNYGYTF
>-|TRBJ1-1|TRBV5-4|-
TGTGCCAGCAGCTTGGCCGGGAGGGGTAGCACTGAAGCTTTCTTT
CASSLAGRGSTEAFF
>-|TRBJ2-7|TRBV7-9|TRBD2
TGTGCCAGCAGCTTAGCGAGCGGGGGTTACTCCTACGAGCAGTACTTC
CASSLASGGYSYEQYF
>few|TRBJ2-7|TRBV13|TRBD1
TGTGCCAGCAGCTTAGGGTCCGGGACAGGCTCTCGCGAGCAGTACTTC
CASSLGSGTGSREQYF
>-|TRBJ2-7|TRBV9|TRBD1
TGTGCCAGCAGCCCTTACAGGGGGAGCTCCTACGAGCAGTACTTC
CASSPYRGSSYEQYF
>once|TRBJ1-2|TRBV6-5|-
TGTGCCAGCAGTTACTCGGGGGGATATGCTAACTATGGCTACACCTTC
CASSYSGGYANYGYTF
>-|TRBJ2-1|TRBV7-2|TRBD2
TGTGCCAGCAGCTTAGAACTAGCGGGTCCCCGGAGTGAGCAGTTCTTC
CASSLELAGPRSEQFF
>-|TRBJ2-7|TRBV9|TRBD1
TGTGCCAGCAGCGTAGGAGGGTCAGGGGGCTACGAGCAGTACTTC
CASSVGGSGGYEQYF
>-|TRBJ2-3|TRBV7-9|TRBD1
TGTGCCAGCAGCGAGGACAGGGGGCTTAGCACAGATACGCAGTATTTT
CASSEDRGLSTDTQYF
>-|TRBJ1-2|TRBV7-3|TRBD1
TGTGCCAGCAGCCTAGGAAGACAGGGAAAGGATGGCTACACCTTC
CASSLGRQGKDGYTF
>-|TRBJ2-7|TRBV4-3|-
TGCGCCAGCAGCCAAGATAGCCCCTACGAGCAGTACTTC
CASSQDSPYEQYF
>-|TRBJ2-7|TRBV5-4|TRBD1
TGTGCCAGCAGCTTCGACAGGGGACCCTACGAGCAGTACTTC
CASSFDRGPYEQYF
>-|TRBJ1-2|TRBV11-3|TRBD1
TGTGCCAGCAGCCTGAAACAGGGGGTGGACTATGGCTACACCTTC
CASSLKQGVDYGYTF
>once|TRBJ1-5|TRBV12-2|-
TGTGCAAGTCCCAGCGCGGCGGAAGTCGGGACAGAAATCAATCAGCCCCAGCATTTT
CASPSAAEVGTEINQPQHF
>-|TRBJ1-2|TRBV29-1|-
TGCAGCGTTGAGGAGGATGGCTACACCTTC
CSVEEDGYTF
>-|TRBJ1-2|TRBV27|-
TGTGCCAGCCGGGGAACAGCCTACACTAACTATGGCTACACCTTC
CASRGTAYTNYGYTF
>-|TRBJ2-3|TRBV9|TRBD2
TGTGCCAGCAGCGTGGAGACTAGCGGCACAGATACGCAGTATTTT
CASSVETSGTDTQYF
>-|TRBJ2-3|TRBV19|-
TGTGCCAGTAGTATAGATCTGGGGGGGGCGGGAGATACGCAGTATTTT
CASSIDLGGAGDTQYF
>-|TRBJ2-3|TRBV7-2|TRBD2
TGTGCCAGCAGCCCGAGGGAGCGGGACGGCACAGATACGCAGTATTTT
CASSPRERDGTDTQYF
>-|TRBJ2-3|TRBV6-1|TRBD2
TGTGCCAGCAGTGAAGCGCGGGGGACGGGAGATACGCAGTATTTT
CASSEARGTGDTQYF
>-|TRBJ2-3|TRBV7-9|-
TGTGCCAGCAGCCTCCCGGACGGGGGCACAGATACGCAGTATTTT
CASSLPDGGTDTQYF
>once|TRBJ2-5|TRBV5-1|TRBD1
TGCGCCAGCAGCGGCGGACCCGGGACAGGGGTCGATGAAGAGACCCAGTACTTC
CASSGGPGTGVDEETQYF
>-|TRBJ1-1|TRBV6-1|-
TGTGCCAGCATAGGGGCCAGGGCCACTGAAGCTTTCTTT
CASIGARATEAFF
>once|TRBJ2-1|TRBV29-1|TRBD2
TGCAGCGTTGCCCCCGGGGGGGGGCCATTGCATGAGCAGTTCTTC
CSVAPGGGPLHEQFF
>-|TRBJ1-1|TRBV4-1|-
TGCGCCAGCAGCCAAGAAGGGGGCACTGAAGCTTTCTTT
CASSQEGGTEAFF
>once|TRBJ1-5|TRBV4-2|-
TGTGCCAGCAGCCTTGACATCGGTCAGCCCCAGCATTTT
CASSLDIGQPQHF
>-|TRBJ2-2|TRBV6-1|-
TGTGCCACCGTGGATACAGCATACACCGGGGAGCTGTTTTTT
CATVDTAYTGELFF
>-|TRBJ1-1|TRBV6-6|TRBD1
TGTGCCAGCGGCCGGGACAGGGGGCAAACTGAAGCTTTCTTT
CASGRDRGQTEAFF
>few|TRBJ2-1|TRBV19|TRBD2
TGTGCCAGTAGTACCGGACTAGGTCTTGACAATGAGCAGTTCTTC
CASSTGLGLDNEQFF
>-|TRBJ2-7|TRBV7-2|-
TGTGCCAGCAGCTTGCCCTCGGAGGGGTCCCATTTAACCTACGAGCAGTACTTC
CASSLPSEGSHLTYEQYF
>-|TRBJ2-2|TRBV9|-
TGTGCCAGCAGCGCAGGGAGGACCGGGGAGCTGTTTTTT
CASSAGRTGELFF
>-|TRBJ1-2|TRBV15|TRBD1
TGTGCCACCAGCCCTCGACAGGGGGCGCATGGCTACACCTTC
CATSPRQGAHGYTF
>-|TRBJ2-3|TRBV27|-
TGTGCCAGCGCCCTAACAGGGTTTTTCGCAGATACGCAGTATTTT
CASALTGFFADTQYF
>-|TRBJ1-2|TRBV19|-
TGTGCCAGTAGACCACAAGATGTTTGGAGCTATGGCTACACCTTC
CASRPQDVWSYGYTF
>-|TRBJ2-5|TRBV5-5|TRBD1
TGTGCCAGCAGCACGGGACAGGGGGAGTACCAAGAGACCCAGTACTTC
CASSTGQGEYQETQYF
>few|TRBJ2-7|TRBV5-6|-
TGTGCCAGCAGCCCTCAAGGCCTCGGGGGATCCATGCACGAGCAGTACTTC
CASSPQGLGGSMHEQYF
>-|TRBJ2-7|TRBV5-1|TRBD1
TGCGCCAGCAGCTTGGGGACAGGGGGACGCGAGCAGTACTTC
CASSLGTGGREQYF
>-|TRBJ2-7|TRBV5-1|TRBD1
TGCGCCAGCAGCACCTGGACAGGGACCTACGAGCAGTACTTC
CASSTWTGTYEQYF
>-|TRBJ1-1|TRBV7-6|TRBD1
TGTGCCAGCAGCCATCTAGGGGGCGACGGCACTGAAGCTTTCTTT
CASSHLGGDGTEAFF
>-|TRBJ2-3|TRBV6-1|TRBD2
TGTGCCAGCAGTGAATTAGCGGGAGCCTTAGAAACAGATACGCAGTATTTT
CASSELAGALETDTQYF